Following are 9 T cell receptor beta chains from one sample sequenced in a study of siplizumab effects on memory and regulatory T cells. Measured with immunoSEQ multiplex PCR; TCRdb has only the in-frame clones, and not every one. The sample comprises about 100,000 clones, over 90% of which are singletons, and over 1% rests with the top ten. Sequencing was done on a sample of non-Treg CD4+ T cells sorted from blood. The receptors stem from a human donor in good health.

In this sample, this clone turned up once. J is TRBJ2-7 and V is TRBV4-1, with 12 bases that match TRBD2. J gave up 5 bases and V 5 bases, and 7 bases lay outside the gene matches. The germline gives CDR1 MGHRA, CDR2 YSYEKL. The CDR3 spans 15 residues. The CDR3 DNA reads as TGCGCCAGCAGCTATACTAGCGGGAGGTCCGACGAGCAGTACTTC. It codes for CASSYTSGRSDEQYF.

For the CDR3, the DNA is TGTGCCAGCCTCGCGGGAGGGCCGAACACCGGGGAGCTGTTTTTT. It encodes CASLAGGPNTGELFF. The gene calls are TRBV6-6 and TRBJ2-2, with 9 bases aligning to TRBD2. This CDR3 is built from 15 residues. Germline trimming cut 8 bases from V and 0 bases from J; bases unmatched to any gene: 4. Germline assignment: CDR1 MNHNY and CDR2 SVGAGI (reference sequence).

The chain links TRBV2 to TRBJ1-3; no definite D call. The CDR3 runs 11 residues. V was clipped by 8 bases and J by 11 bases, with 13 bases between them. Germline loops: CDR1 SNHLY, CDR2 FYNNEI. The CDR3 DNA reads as TGTGCCAGCGGAGGAAGGGAATCCATATATTTT. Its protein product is CASGGRESIYF.

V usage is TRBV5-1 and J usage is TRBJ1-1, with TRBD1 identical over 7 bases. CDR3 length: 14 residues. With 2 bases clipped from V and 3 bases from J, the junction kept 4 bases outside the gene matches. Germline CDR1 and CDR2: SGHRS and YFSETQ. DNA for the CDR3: TGCGCCAGCAGCTTCAGGGGGAAGGACACTGAAGCTTTCTTT. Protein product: CASSFRGKDTEAFF.

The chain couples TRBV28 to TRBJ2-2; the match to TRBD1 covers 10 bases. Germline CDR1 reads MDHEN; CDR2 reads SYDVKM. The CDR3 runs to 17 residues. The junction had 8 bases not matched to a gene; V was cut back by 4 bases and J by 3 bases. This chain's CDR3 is CASSSLRGTGDTGELFF. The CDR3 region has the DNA TGTGCCAGCAGTTCACTCCGTGGGACAGGGGACACCGGGGAGCTGTTTTTT.

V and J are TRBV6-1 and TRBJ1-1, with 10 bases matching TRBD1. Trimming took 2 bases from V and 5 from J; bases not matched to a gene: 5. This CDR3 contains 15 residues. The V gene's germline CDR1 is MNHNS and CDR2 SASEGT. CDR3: CASSEPGQGRTEAFF. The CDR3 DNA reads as TGTGCCAGCAGTGAACCGGGACAGGGGAGGACTGAAGCTTTCTTT.

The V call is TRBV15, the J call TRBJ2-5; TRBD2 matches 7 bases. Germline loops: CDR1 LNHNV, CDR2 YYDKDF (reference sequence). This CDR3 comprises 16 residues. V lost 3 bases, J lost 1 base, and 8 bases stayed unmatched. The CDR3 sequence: CATSRARLAVQETQYF. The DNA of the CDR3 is TGTGCCACCAGCAGGGCCCGACTAGCAGTCCAAGAGACCCAGTACTTC.

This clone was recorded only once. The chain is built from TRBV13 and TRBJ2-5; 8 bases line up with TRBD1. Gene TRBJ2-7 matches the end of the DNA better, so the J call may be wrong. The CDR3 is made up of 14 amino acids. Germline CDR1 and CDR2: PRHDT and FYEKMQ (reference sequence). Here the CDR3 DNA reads TGTGCCAGCAGCTTAGCCGGACAGGGCTACGAGCAGTACTTC. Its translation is CASSLAGQGYEQYF.

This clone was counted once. The CDR3 DNA follows: TGTGCCAGCTCACCCGGACAGGGGACTTATGGCTACACCTTC. Its protein product is CASSPGQGTYGYTF. The chain couples TRBV18 to TRBJ1-2; 9 positions match TRBD1. V dropped 3 bases and J dropped 5; count of bases not matched to a gene: 4. CDR1 KGHSH and CDR2 LQKENI come from the germline V gene. The CDR3 spans 14 residues.